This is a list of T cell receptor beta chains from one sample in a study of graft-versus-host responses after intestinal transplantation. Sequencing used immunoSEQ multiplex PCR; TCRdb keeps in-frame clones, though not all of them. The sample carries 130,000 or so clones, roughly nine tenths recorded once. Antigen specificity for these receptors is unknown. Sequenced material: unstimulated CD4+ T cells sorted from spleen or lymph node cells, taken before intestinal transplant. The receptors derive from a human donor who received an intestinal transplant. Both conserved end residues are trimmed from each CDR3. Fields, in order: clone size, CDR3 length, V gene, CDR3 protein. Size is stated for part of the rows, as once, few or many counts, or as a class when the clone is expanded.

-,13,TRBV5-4,ASSPRLAGTYEQY
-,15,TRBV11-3,ASSLESSAGGGDTQY
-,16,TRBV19,ASSMGLARGGSTDTQY
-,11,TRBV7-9,ASSLSRSDTQY
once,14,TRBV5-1,ASNRNGGGRSETQY
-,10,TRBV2,ASRQGFEGYT
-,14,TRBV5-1,ASSSLGQSSGNTIY
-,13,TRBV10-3,AISKPGVPFNVLT
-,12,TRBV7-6,ASSSPGQGNTIY
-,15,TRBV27,ASSSGQGYANTGELF
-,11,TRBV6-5,ASWGANRNEQF
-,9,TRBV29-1,SVAGSPGYT
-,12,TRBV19,ASSKTRVSGEQY
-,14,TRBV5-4,ASSLKITGLQETQY
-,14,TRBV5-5,ASSLKIIVLQETQY
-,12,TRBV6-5,ASSYRPWGDEQY
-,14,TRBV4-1,ASSRALGGDSYEQY
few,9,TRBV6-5,ASSYRAEQY
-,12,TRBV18,ASSAGEGYQPQH
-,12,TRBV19,ASKRGSWYNEQF
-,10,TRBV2,ATQGSYNEQF
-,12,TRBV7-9,ASSFQGDHSPLH
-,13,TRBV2,ASSEGSSGGYEQY
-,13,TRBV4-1,ASSQGPHLADTQY
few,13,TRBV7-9,ASSLAGLAIYEQY
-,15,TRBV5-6,ASSLGLGMGNTGELF
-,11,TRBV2,ASSESGRERYT
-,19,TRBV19,ASSILERSWDRGWLVQPQH
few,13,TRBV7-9,ASSLQGHVFDEQY
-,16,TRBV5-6,ASSPGQVRAHRDYGYT
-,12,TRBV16,ASSQSRYNYGYT
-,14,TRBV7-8,ASSSSLGQGGYGYT
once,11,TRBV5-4,ASSLDEANGYT
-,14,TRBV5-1,ASSPPHEGTNYGYT
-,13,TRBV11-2,ASSLGGWSGNTIY
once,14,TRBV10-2,ASRVTGARGNYEQY